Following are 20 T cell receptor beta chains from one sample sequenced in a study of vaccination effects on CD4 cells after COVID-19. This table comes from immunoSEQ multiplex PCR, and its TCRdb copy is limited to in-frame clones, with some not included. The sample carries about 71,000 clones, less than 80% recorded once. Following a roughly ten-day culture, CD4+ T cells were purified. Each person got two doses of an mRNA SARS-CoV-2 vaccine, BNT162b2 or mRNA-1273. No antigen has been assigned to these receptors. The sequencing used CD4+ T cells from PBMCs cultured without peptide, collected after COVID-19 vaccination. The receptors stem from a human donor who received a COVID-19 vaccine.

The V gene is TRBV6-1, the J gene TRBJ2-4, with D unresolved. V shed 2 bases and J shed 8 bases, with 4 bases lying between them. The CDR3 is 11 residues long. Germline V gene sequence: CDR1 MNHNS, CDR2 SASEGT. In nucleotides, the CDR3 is TGTGCCAGCAGTGAATATCACATTCAGTACTTC. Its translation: CASSEYHIQYF.

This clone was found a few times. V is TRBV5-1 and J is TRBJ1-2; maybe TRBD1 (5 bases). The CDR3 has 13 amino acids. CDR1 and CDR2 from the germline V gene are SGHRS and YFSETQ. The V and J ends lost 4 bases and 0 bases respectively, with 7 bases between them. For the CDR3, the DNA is TGCGCCAGCAGCAAGGACACTAACTATGGCTACACCTTC. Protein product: CASSKDTNYGYTF.

The CDR3 reads CASSEGGSPTGELFF. As DNA, the CDR3 is TGTGCCAGCAGTGAAGGTGGCAGCCCCACCGGGGAGCTGTTTTTT. This rearrangement joins TRBV2 to TRBJ2-2; no reliable D call. The CDR3 loop spans 15 amino acids. Trimming removed 1 base from V and 4 bases from J, with 10 bases in between. The germline CDR1 and CDR2 sequences are SNHLY and FYNNEI.

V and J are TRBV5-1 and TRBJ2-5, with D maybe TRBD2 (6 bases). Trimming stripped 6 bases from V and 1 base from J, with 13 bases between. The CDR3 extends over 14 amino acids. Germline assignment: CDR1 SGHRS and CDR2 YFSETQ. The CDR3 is CASTLGLTQETQYF. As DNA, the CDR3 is TGCGCCAGCACTCTGGGACTTACCCAAGAGACCCAGTACTTC.

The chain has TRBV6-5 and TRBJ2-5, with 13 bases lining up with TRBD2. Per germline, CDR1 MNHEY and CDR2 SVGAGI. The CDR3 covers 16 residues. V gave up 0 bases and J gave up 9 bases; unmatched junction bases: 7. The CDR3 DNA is TGTGCCAGCAGTTACTCGTCTGAAGGACTAGCGGGGGCCCAGTACTTC. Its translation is CASSYSSEGLAGAQYF.

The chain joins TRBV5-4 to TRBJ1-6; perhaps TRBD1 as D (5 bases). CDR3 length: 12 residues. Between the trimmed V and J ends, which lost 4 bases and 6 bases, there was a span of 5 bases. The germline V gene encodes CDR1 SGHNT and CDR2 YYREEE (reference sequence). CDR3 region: CASSGANSPLHF. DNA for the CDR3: TGTGCCAGCAGCGGGGCTAATTCACCCCTCCACTTT.

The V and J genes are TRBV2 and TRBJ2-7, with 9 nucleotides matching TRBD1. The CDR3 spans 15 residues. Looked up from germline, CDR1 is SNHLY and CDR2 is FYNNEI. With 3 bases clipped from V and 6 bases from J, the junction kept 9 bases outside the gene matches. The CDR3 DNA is TGTGCCAGCAGTGAGATGGGACAGGGTCAGTCCGAGCAGTACGTC. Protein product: CASSEMGQGQSEQYV.

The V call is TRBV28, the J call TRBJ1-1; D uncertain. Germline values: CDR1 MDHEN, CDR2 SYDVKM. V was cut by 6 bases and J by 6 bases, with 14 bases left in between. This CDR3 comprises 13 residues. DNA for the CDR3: TGTGCCAGCAGCATCTTCCCGGGCCCTGAAGCTTTCTTT. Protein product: CASSIFPGPEAFF.

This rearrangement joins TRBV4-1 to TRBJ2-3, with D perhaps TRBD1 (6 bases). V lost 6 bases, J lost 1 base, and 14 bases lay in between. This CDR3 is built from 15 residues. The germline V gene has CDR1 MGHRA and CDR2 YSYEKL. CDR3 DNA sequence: TGCGCCAGCAGACAGAACAGGGTCGGCACAGATACGCAGTATTTT. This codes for CASRQNRVGTDTQYF.

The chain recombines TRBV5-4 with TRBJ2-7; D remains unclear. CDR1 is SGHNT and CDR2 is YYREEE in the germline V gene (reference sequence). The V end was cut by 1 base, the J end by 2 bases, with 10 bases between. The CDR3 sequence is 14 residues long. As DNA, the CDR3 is TGTGCCAGCAGCTTGCTAGACAATCCCTACGAGCAGTACGTC. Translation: CASSLLDNPYEQYV.

CDR3 nucleotide sequence: TGTGCCACCAGTGATACAGGAAGGGGCGAAAAACTGTTTTTT. Its protein is CATSDTGRGEKLFF. This rearrangement joins TRBV24-1 to TRBJ1-4; D possibly corresponds to TRBD1 (5 bases). This CDR3 region has 14 residues. Trimming removed 3 bases from V and 8 bases from J, with 12 bases in between. Germline V gene sequence: CDR1 KGHDR, CDR2 SFDVKD.

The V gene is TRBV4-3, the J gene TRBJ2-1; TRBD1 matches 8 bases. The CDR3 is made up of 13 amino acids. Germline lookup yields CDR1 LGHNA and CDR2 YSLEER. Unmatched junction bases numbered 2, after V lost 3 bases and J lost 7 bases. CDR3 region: CASSQDRVNEQFF. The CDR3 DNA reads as TGCGCCAGCAGCCAGGACAGGGTTAATGAGCAGTTCTTC.

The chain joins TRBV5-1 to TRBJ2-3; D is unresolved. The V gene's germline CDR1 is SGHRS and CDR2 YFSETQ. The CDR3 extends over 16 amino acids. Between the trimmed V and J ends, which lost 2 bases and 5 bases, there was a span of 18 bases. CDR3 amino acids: CASSFLASGGGDTQYF. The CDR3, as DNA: TGCGCCAGCAGCTTTTTGGCTTCGGGTGGCGGAGATACGCAGTATTTT.

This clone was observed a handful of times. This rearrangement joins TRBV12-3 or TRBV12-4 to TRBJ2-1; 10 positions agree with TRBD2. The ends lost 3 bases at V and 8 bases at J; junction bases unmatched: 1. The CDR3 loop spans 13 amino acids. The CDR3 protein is CASSFLAGDEQFF. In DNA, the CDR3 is TGTGCCAGCAGTTTCCTAGCGGGGGATGAGCAGTTCTTC.

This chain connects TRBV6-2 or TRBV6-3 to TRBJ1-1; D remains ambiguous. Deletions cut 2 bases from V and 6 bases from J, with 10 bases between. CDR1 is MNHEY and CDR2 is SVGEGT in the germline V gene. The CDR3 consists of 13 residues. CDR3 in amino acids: CASSYQTEAEAFF. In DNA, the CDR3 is TGTGCCAGCAGTTACCAAACCGAGGCTGAAGCTTTCTTT.

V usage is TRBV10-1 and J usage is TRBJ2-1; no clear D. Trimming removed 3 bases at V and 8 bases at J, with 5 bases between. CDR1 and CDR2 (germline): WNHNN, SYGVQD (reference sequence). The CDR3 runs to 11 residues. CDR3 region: CASSDSHEQFF. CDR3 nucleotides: TGCGCCAGCAGTGACTCCCATGAGCAGTTCTTC.

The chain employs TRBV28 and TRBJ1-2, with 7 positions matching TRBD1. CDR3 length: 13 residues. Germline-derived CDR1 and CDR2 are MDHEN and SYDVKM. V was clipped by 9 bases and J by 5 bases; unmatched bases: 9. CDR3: CASWTGVFYGYTF. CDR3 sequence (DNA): TGTGCCAGTTGGACAGGCGTCTTTTATGGCTACACCTTC.

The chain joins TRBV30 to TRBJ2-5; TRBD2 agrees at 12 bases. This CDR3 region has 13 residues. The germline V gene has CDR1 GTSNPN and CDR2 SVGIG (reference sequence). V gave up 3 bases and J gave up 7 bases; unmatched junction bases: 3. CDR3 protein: CAWRLAGGRTQYF. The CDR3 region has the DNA TGTGCCTGGAGACTAGCGGGGGGCCGGACCCAGTACTTC.

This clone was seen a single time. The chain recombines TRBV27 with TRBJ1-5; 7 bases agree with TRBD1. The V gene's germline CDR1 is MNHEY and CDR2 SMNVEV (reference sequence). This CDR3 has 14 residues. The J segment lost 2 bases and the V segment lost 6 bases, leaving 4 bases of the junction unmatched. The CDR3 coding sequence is TGTGCCAGCAGACATACAGGGGGCAATCAGCCCCAGCATTTT. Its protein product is CASRHTGGNQPQHF.

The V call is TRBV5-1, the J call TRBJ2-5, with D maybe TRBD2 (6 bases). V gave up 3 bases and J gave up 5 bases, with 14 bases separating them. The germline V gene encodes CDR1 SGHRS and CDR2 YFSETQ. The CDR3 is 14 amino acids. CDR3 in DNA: TGCGCCAGCAGCTACGGATCAGGGAGGGAGACCCAGTACTTC. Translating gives CASSYGSGRETQYF.